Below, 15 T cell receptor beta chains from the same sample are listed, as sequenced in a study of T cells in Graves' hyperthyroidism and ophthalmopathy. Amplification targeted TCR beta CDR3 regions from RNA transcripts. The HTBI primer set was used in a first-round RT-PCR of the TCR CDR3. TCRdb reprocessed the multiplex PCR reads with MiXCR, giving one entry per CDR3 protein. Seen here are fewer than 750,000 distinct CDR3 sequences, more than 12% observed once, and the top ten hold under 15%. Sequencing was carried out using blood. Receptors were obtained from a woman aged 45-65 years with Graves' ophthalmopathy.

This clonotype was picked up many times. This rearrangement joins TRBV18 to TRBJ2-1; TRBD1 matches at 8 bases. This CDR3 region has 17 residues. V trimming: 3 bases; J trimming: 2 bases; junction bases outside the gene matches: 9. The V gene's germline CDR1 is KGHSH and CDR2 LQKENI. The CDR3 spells CASSPYPGQGTYNEQFF. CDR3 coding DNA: TGTGCCAGCTCACCTTATCCCGGACAGGGAACCTACAATGAGCAGTTCTTC.

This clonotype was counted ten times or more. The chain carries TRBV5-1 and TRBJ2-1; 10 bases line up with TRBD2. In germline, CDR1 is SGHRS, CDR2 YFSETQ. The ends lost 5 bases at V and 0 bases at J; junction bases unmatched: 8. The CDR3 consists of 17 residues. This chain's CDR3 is CASSTGTSVSSYNEQFF. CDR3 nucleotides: TGCGCCAGCAGTACCGGGACTAGCGTAAGCTCCTACAATGAGCAGTTCTTC.

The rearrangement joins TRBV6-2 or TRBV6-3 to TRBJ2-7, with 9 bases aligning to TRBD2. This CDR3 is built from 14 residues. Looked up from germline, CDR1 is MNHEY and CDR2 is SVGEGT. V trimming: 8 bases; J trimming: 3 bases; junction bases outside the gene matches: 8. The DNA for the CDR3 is TGTGCCAGCTCGGGTAGCGGGAGTGTCTACGAGCAGTACTTC. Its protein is CASSGSGSVYEQYF.

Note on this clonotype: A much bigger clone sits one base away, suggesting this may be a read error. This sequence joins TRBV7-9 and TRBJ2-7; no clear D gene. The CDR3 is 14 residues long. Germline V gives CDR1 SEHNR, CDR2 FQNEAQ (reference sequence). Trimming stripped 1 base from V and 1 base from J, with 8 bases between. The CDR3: CASSLELQSYEQYF. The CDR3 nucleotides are TGTGCCAGCAGCTTAGAATTGCAATCCTACGAGCAGTACTTC.

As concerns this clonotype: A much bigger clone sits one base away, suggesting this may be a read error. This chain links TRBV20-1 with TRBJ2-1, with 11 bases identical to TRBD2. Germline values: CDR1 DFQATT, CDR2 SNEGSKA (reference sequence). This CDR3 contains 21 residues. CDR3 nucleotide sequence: TGCAGTGCTAGAGGTCCCCTTACTAGCGGGAGCTTATTACGGCGGAGCAATGGGCAGTTCTTC. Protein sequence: CSARGPLTSGSLLRRSNGQFF.

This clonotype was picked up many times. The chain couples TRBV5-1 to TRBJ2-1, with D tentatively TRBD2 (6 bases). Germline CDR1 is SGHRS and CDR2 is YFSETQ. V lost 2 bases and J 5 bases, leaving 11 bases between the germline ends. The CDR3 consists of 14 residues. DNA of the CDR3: TGCGCCAGCAGCTTAGGCGGGGATCACAATGAGCAGTTCTTC. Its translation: CASSLGGDHNEQFF.

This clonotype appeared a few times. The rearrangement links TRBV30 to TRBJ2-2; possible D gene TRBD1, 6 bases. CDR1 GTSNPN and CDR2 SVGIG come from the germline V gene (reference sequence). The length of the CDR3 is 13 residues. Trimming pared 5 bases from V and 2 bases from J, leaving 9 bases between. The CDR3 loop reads CAWAQGNTGELFF. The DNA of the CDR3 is TGTGCCTGGGCACAGGGTAACACCGGGGAGCTGTTTTTT.

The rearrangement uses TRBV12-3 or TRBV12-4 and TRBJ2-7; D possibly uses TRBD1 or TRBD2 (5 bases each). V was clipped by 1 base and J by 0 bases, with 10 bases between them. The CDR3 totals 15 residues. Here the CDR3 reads CASSLESGTSYEQYF. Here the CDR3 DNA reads TGTGCCAGCAGTTTAGAGTCCGGGACCTCCTACGAGCAGTACTTC.

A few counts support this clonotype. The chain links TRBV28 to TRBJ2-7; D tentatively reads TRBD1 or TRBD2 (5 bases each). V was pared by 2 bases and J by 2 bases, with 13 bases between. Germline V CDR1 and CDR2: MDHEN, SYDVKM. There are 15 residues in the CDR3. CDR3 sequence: CASSLRGPGAYEQYF. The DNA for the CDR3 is TGTGCCAGCAGTTTAAGGGGACCCGGGGCCTACGAGCAGTACTTC.

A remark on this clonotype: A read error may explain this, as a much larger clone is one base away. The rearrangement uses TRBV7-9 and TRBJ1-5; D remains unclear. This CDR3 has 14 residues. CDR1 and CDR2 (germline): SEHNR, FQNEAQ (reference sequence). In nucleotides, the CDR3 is TGTGCCAGCAGCTTAGGGGTCGGCAATCAGCCCCAGCGTTTT. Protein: CASSLGVGNQPQRF.

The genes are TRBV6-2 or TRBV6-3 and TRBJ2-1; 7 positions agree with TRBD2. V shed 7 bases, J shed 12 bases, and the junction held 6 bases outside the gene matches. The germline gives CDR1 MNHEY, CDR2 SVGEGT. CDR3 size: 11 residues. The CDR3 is CASTLGGVQFF. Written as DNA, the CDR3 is TGTGCCAGCACCCTGGGGGGGGTGCAGTTCTTC.

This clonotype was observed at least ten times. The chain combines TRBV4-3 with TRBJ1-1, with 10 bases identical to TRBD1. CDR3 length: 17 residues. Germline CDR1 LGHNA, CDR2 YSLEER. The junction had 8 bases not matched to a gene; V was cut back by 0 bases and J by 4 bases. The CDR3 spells CASSQDETGGLGTEAFF. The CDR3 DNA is TGCGCCAGCAGCCAAGATGAGACAGGGGGCTTGGGCACTGAAGCTTTCTTT.

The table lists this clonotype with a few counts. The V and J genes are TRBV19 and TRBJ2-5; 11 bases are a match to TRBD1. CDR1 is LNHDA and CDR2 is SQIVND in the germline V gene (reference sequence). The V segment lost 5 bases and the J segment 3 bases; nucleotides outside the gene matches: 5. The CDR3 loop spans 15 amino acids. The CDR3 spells CASSAWDRGEETQYF. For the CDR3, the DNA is TGTGCCAGTAGTGCCTGGGACAGGGGGGAAGAGACCCAGTACTTC.

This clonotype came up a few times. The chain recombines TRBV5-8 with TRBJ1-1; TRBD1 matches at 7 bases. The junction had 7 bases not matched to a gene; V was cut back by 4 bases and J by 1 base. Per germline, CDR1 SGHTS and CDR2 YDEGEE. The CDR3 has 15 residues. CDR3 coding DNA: TGTGCCAGCAGCCTCGGGACAGCGAAGAACACTGAAGCTTTCTTT. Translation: CASSLGTAKNTEAFF.

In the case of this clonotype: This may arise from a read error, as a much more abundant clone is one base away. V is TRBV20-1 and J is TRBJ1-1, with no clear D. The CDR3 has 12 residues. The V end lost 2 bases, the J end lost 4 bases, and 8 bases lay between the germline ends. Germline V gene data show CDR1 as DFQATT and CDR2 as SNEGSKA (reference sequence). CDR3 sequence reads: CSARPKSTEAFF. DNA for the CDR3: TGCAGTGCTAGACCCAAGAGCACTGAAGCTTTCTTT.